A selection of T cell receptor beta chains follows, all from one sample in a study of metastatic and nonmetastatic thyroid tumors. With MiXCR, TCRdb called clones anew from the PCR reads. Of about 15,000 clones detected, approximately 29% appear once; the ten largest clones hold approximately 20%. The specimen sequenced was tumor tissue. These receptors were taken from a female donor with papillary thyroid cancer or a benign thyroid nodule (not recorded which). Some clones in this sample may be carry-over from other donors' samples. The CDR3 runs from the conserved cysteine through the conserved F or W. A D gene is named only where the DNA matches it firmly. Clone size is shown for a subset of rows, as once, few, many or a class of expanded clone.

.,TRBJ2-7,TRBV5-4,TRBD1,CASSLAGQGDEQYF,TGTGCCAGCAGCTTGGCCGGACAGGGGGACGAGCAGTACTTC
.,TRBJ2-7,TRBV20-1,.,CSARPRETWSIYEQYF,TGCAGTGCTAGACCACGGGAGACATGGTCGATCTACGAGCAGTACTTC
medium-sized,TRBJ1-6,TRBV27,TRBD1,CASTLTKRTGGNSPLHF,TGTGCCAGCACCTTGACAAAGCGGACAGGGGGGAATTCACCCCTCCACTTT
many,TRBJ2-7,TRBV5-6,.,CASSPEGSSYEQYF,TGTGCCAGCAGCCCAGAGGGGAGCTCCTACGAGCAGTACTTC
many,TRBJ2-3,TRBV5-6,.,CASSFWGSDTDTQYF,TGTGCCAGCAGCTTCTGGGGGAGTGACACAGATACGCAGTATTTT
few,TRBJ2-1,TRBV28,.,CASSFVGDGNEQFF,TGTGCCAGCAGCTTCGTAGGAGATGGCAATGAGCAGTTCTTC
many,TRBJ2-3,TRBV5-1,.,CASSLDSSEDTQYF,TGCGCCAGCAGCTTGGACAGCTCAGAGGATACGCAGTATTTT
.,TRBJ1-6,TRBV7-2,.,CASSFRANNSPLHF,TGTGCCAGCAGCTTTAGGGCAAATAATTCACCCCTCCACTTT
.,TRBJ2-7,TRBV20-1,TRBD2,CSARRPGLAGVYGQYF,TGCAGTGCTAGACGACCGGGACTAGCTGGTGTGTACGGGCAGTACTTC
.,TRBJ1-3,TRBV18,.,CASSRTQGSYNTIYF,TGTGCCAGCTCACGCACACAGGGATCGTATAACACCATATATTTT
many,TRBJ2-2,TRBV5-4,.,CASSLNAAGELFF,TGTGCCAGCAGCTTAAACGCTGCCGGGGAGCTGTTTTTT
medium-sized,TRBJ2-2,TRBV19,TRBD2,CASSIPAGVGTGELFF,TGTGCCAGTAGTATCCCGGCGGGAGTGGGAACCGGGGAGCTGTTTTTT
.,TRBJ2-1,TRBV4-2,.,CASSHGLGKGGNEQFF,TGTGCCAGCAGCCATGGGCTGGGTAAGGGAGGCAATGAGCAGTTCTTC
many,TRBJ2-4,TRBV12-3/TRBV12-4,.,CASNLQGGKNIQYF,TGTGCCAGCAACCTACAGGGAGGCAAAAACATTCAGTACTTC
.,TRBJ2-3,TRBV5-8,.,CASSLEVGPDTQYF,TGTGCCAGCAGCTTGGAGGTCGGGCCGGATACGCAGTATTTT
.,TRBJ2-7,TRBV18,.,CASSPGLIYEQYF,TGTGCCAGCTCACCGGGACTTATCTACGAGCAGTACTTC
.,TRBJ2-2,TRBV11-1,TRBD2,CASSFDGRRFWTGELFF,TGTGCCAGCAGCTTTGACGGGAGGCGGTTCTGGACCGGGGAGCTGTTTTTT